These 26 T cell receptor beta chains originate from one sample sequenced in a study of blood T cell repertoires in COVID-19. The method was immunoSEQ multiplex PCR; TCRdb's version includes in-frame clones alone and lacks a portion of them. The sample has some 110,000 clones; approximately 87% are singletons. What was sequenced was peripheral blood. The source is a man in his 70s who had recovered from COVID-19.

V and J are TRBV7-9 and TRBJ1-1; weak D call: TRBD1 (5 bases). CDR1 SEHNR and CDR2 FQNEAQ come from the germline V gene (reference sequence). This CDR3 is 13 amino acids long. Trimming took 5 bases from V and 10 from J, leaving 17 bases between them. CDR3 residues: CASSGSFRAGAFF. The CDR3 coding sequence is TGTGCCAGCAGCGGATCGTTCAGGGCCGGAGCTTTCTTT.

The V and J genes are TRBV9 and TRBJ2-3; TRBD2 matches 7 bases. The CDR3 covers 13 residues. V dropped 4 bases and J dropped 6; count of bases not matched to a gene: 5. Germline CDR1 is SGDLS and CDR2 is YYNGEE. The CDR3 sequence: CASSRDYTDTQYF. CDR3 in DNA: TGTGCCAGCAGCAGGGACTATACCGATACGCAGTATTTT.

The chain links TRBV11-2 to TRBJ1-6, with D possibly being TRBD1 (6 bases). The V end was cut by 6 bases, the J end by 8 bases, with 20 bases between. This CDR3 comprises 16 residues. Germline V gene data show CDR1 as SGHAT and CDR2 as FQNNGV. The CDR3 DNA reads TGTGCCAGCAGTACCGACAGGATAGTGACTCATTCACCCCTCCACTTT. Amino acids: CASSTDRIVTHSPLHF.

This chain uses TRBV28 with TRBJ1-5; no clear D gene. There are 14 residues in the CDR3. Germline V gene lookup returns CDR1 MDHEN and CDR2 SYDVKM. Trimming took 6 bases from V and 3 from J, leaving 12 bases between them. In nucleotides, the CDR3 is TGTGCCAGCAGCCGGGGAGTCACCAATCAGCCCCAGCATTTT. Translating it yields CASSRGVTNQPQHF.

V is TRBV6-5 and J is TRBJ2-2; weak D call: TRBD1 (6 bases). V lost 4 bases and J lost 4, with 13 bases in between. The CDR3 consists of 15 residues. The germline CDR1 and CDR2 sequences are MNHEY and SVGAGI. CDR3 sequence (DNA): TGTGCCAGCAGTTTAACAGGGTTCGGCACCGGGGAGCTGTTTTTT. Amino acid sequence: CASSLTGFGTGELFF.

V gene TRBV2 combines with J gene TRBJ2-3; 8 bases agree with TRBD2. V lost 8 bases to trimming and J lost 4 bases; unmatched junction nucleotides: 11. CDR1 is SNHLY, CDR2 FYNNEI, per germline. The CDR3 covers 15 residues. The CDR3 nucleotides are TGTGCCAGCTCCCCCGGGACTAGATTGGCAGATACGCAGTATTTT. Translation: CASSPGTRLADTQYF.

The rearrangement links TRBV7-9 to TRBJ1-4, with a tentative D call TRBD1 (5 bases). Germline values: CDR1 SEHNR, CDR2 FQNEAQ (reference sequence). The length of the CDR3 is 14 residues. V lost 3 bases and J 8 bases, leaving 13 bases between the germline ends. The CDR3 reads CASSFQGFGEKLFF. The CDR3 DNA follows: TGTGCCAGCAGCTTCCAGGGCTTTGGGGAAAAACTGTTTTTT.

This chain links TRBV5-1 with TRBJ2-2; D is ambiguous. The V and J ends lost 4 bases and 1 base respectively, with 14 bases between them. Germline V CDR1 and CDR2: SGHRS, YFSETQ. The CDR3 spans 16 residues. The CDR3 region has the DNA TGCGCCAGCAGCCCTACTTCGGTCGGGAACACCGGGGAGCTGTTTTTT. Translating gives CASSPTSVGNTGELFF.

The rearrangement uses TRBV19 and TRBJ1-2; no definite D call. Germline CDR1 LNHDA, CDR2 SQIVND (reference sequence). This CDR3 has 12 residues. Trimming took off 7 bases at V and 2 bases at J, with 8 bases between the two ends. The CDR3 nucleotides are TGTGCCAGTAACACGGGGAACTATGGCTACACCTTC. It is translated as CASNTGNYGYTF.

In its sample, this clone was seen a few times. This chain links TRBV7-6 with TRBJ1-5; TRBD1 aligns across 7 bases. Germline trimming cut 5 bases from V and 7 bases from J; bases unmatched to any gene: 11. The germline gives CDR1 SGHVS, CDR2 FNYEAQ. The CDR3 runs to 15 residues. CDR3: CASSPQTGWDQPQHF. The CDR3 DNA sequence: TGTGCCAGCAGCCCCCAGACAGGGTGGGACCAGCCCCAGCATTTT.

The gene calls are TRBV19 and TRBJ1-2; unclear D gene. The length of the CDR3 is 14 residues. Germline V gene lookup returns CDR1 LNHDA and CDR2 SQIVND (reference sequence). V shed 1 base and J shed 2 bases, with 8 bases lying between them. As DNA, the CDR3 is TGTGCCAGTAGTATAGCTCGAGGGAACTATGGCTACACCTTC. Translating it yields CASSIARGNYGYTF.

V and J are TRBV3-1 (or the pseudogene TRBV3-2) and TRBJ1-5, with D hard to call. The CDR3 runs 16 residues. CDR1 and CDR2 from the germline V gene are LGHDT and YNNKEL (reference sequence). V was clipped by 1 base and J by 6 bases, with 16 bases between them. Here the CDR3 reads CASSQGAGSTSQPQHF. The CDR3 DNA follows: TGTGCCAGCAGCCAAGGCGCGGGATCTACGAGTCAGCCCCAGCATTTT.

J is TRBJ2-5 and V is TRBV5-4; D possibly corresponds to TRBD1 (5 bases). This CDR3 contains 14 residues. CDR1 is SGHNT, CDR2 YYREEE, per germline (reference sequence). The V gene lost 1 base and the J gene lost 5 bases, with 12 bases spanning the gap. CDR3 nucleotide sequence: TGTGCCAGCAGCTTGTTTGCCAGGGCCGAGACCCAGTACTTC. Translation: CASSLFARAETQYF.

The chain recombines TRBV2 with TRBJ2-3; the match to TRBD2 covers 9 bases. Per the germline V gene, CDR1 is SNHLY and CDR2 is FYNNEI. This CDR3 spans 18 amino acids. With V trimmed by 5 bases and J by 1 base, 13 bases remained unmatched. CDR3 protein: CASSKAPLLAGRTDTQYF. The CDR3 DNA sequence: TGTGCCAGCAGTAAGGCCCCCCTACTAGCGGGCCGCACAGATACGCAGTATTTT.

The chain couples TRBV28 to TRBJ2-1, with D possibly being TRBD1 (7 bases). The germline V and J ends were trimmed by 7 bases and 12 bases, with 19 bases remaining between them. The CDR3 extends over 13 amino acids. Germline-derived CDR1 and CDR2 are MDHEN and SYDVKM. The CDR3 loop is CASTQGGAGWQFF. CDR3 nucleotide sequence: TGTGCCAGCACCCAGGGGGGAGCAGGCTGGCAGTTCTTC.

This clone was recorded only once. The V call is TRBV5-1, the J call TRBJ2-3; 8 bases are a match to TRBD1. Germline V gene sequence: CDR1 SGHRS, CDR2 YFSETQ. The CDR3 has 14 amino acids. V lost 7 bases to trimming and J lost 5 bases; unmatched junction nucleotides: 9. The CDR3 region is CASGPGTGIDTQYF. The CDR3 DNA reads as TGCGCCAGCGGCCCCGGGACAGGTATAGATACGCAGTATTTT. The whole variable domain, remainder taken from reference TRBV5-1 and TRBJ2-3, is KAGVTQTPRYLIKTRGQQVTLSCSPISGHRSVSWYQQTPGQGLQFLFEYFSETQRNKGNFPGRFSGRQFSNSRSEMNVSTLELGDSALYLCASGPGTGIDTQYFGPGTRLTVL.

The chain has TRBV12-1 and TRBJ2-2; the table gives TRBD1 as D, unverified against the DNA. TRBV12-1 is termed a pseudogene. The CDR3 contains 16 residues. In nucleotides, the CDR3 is TGTGCCAGCAGCGAGACAGGGGGCGGGAAGGCCGGGGAGCTGTTTTTT. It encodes CASSETGGGKAGELFF.

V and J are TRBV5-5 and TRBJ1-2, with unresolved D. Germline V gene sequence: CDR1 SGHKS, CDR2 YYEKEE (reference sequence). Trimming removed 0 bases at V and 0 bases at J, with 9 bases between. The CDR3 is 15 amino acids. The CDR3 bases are TGTGCCAGCAGCTTGGGGCACAGAGCTAACTATGGCTACACCTTC. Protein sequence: CASSLGHRANYGYTF. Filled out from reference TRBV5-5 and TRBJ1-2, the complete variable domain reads DAGVTQSPTHLIKTRGQQVTLRCSPISGHKSVSWYQQVLGQGPQFIFQYYEKEERGRGNFPDRFSARQFPNYSSELNVNALLLGDSALYLCASSLGHRANYGYTFGSGTRLTVV.

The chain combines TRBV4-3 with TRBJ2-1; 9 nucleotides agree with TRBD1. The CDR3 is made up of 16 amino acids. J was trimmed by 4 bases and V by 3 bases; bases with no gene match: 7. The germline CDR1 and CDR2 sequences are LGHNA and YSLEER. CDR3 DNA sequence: TGCGCCAGCAGCCAGACCGGGACAGGGCCTTACAATGAGCAGTTCTTC. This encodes CASSQTGTGPYNEQFF.

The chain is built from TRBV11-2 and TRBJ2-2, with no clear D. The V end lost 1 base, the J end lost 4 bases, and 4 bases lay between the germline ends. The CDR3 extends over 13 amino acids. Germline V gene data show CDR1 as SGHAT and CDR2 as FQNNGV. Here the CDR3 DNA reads TGTGCCAGCAGCTTAGCAGTCACCGGGGAGCTGTTTTTT. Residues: CASSLAVTGELFF.

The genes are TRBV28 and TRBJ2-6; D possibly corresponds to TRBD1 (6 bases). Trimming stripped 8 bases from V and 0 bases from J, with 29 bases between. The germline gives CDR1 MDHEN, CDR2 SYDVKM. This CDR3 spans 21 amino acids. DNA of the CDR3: TGTGCCAGCTTAGGGGGATTCGGCTCTGGGTGGGACCCCTCTGGGGCCAACGTCCTGACTTTC. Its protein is CASLGGFGSGWDPSGANVLTF.

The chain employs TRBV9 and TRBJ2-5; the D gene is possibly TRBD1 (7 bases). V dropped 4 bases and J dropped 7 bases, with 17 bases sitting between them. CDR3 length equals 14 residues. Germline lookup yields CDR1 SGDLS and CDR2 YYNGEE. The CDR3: CASSPGGRPSTQYF. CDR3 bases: TGTGCCAGCAGCCCAGGGGGGAGGCCATCGACCCAGTACTTC.

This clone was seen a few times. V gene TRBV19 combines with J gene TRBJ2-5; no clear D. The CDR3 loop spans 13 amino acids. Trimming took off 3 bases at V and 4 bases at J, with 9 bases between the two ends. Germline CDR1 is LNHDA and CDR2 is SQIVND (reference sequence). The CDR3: CASSINIVETQYF. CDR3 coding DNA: TGTGCCAGTAGTATTAACATCGTAGAGACCCAGTACTTC. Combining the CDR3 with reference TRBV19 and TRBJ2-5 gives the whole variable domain DGGITQSPKYLFRKEGQNVTLSCEQNLNHDAMYWYRQDPGQGLRLIYYSQIVNDFQKGDIAEGYSVSREKKESFPLTVTSAQKNPTAFYLCASSINIVETQYFGPGTRLLVL.

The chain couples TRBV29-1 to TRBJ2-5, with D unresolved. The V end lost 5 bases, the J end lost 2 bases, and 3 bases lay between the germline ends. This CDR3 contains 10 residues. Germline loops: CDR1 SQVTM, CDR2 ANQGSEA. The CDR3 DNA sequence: TGCAGCGTTTATCAAGAGACCCAGTACTTC. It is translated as CSVYQETQYF.

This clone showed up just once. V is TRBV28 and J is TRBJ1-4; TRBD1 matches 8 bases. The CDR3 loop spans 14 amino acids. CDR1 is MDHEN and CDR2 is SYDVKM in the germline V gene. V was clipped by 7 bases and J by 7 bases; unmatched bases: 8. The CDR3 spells CASKITGGSEKLFF. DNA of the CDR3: TGTGCCAGCAAAATCACAGGGGGATCTGAAAAACTGTTTTTT.

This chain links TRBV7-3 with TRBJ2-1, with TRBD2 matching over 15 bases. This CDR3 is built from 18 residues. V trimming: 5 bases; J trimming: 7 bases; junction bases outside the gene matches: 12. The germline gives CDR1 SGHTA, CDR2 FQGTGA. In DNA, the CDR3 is TGTGCCAGCAGCCCAAACCGCGGGACTAGCGGGAGGTCAAATGAGCAGTTCTTC. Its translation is CASSPNRGTSGRSNEQFF.